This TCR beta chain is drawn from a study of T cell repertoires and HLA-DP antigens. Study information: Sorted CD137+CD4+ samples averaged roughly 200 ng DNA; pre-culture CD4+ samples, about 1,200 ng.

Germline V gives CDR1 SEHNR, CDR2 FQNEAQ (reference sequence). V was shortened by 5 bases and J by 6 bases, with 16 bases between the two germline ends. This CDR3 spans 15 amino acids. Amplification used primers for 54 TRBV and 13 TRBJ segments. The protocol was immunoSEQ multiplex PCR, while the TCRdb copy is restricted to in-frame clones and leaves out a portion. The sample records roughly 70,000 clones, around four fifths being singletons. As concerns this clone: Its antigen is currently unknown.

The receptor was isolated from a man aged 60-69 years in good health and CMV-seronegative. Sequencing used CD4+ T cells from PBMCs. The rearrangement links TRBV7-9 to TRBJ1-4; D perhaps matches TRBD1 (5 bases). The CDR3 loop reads CASSPLGREDEKLFF. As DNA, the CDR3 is TGTGCCAGCAGCCCACTGGGCAGGGAGGATGAAAAACTGTTTTTT.